The T cell receptor beta chain described here comes from a study of blood T cell repertoires in COVID-19. Whole-study context: In each case, the material was cDNA or gDNA derived from T cells, B-cell-depleted T cells, or PBMCs.

The assay was immunoSEQ multiplex PCR, and TCRdb's table has in-frame clones only and misses some. The sample lists a few hundred thousand clones, about 88% occurring once. Per germline, CDR1 SGHTA and CDR2 FQGNSA. The length of the CDR3 is 15 residues. The ends lost 3 bases at V and 2 bases at J; junction bases unmatched: 3. The age range of participants was about 18 to 90 years, with residence in more than 20 US areas. A COVID-19 case was met by exposed participants within 2 weeks before study entry. This clone has a single count. The chain couples TRBV7-2 to TRBJ2-1, with 8 bases fitting TRBD2. The sequence derives from a woman between 18 and 29 years old who had been exposed to COVID-19. The sample taken for sequencing was PBMCs or T cells enriched from blood (not recorded which). CDR3 DNA sequence: TGTGCCAGCAGCTTTAGCGGGATCCCCTACAATGAGCAGTTCTTC. As protein: CASSFSGIPYNEQFF.